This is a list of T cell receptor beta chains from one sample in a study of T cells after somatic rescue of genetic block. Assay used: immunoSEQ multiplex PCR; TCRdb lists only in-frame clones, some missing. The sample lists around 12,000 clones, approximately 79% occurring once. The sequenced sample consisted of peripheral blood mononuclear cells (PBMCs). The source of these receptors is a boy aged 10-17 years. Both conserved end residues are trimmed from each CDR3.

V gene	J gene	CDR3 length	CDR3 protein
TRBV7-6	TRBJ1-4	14	ASSLAPTGLTEKLF
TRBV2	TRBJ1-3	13	ASKGQGSSGNTIY
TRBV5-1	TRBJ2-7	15	ASSLSIRDRGLYEQY
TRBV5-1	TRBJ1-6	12	ASSYRLFNSPLH
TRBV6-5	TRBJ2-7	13	ASSYRSGSSYEQY
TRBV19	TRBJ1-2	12	ASRDRGRGDGYT
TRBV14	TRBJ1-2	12	ASSLADAYYGYT
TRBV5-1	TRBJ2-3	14	ASSLVLAAATDTQY
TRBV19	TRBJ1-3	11	ASSIDIGNTIY
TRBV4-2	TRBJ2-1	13	ASSQDVTGYNEQF
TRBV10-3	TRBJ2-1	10	ATETASGEQF
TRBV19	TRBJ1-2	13	ASKAPGQGDAGYT
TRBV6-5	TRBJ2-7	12	ASSRDRGPDEQY
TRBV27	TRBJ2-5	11	ASNSTARETQY
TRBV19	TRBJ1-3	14	ASSILRDGSGNTIY
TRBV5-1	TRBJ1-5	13	ASSLAGVGNQPQH
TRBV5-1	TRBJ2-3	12	ASSRENNADTQY
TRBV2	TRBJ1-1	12	ASSEVWGHTEAF
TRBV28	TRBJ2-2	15	ASSLHGTPRGTGELF
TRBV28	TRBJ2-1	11	ASSLRTLNEQF
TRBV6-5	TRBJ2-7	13	ASSLGRGLSYEQY
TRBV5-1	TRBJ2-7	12	ASSFEGSTYEQY
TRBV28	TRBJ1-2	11	ASNQGQDYGYT
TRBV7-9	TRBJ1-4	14	ASSLQPIPTNEKLF
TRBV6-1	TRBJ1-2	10	ASGGVDYGYT
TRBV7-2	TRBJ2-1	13	ASSLGGPFRDEQF
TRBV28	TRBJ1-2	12	ASSPPAFLRGYT
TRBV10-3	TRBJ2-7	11	AISEGRVYEQY
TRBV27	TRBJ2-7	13	ASPLVIAESYEQY
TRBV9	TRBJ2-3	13	ASNPSGRDTDTQY
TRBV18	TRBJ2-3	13	ASSSRDRVTDTQY
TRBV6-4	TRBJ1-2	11	ASSAQEGNGYT
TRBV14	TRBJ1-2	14	ASSQLGPANFYGYT
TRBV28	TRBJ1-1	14	ASSLIWRGRNTEAF
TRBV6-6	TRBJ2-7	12	ASRFFRDADEQY
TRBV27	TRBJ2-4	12	ASSLTLAKNIQY
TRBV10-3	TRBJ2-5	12	ATGLAGGPETQY
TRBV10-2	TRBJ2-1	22	ASSDSGVPVARQGGDPSIDEQF
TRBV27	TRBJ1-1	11	ASTMVGGAESF
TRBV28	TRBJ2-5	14	ASSIEGLPTQETQY